This T cell receptor beta chain was sequenced for a study of cytomegalovirus exposure and HLA in healthy donors. Notes on this clone: The antigen remains undetermined.

Whole-study findings and limits: Associated with cytomegalovirus, according to the listing, were around 160 TCR beta chains. In an earlier analysis, most TCR beta V segments were productive about 87% or about 30% of the time.

V lost 4 bases and J lost 2, with 15 bases in between. This CDR3 has 14 amino acids. Per germline, CDR1 SQVTM and CDR2 ANQGSEA. The PCR ran on 60 Vbeta and 13 Jbeta primers. Profiling relied on immunoSEQ multiplex PCR, and the TCRdb table lists in-frame clones only, not all of them. The data contain 150,000 to 200,000 clones, over 70% of them singletons. Material: PBMCs. V is TRBV29-1 and J is TRBJ2-7; no clear D gene. The clonotype was recovered from a man aged 35-49 years in good health and CMV-seronegative. In DNA, the CDR3 is TGCAGCGTTGTCCCCAGCGCCTATGCCTACGAGCAGTACTTC. Its translation: CSVVPSAYAYEQYF.